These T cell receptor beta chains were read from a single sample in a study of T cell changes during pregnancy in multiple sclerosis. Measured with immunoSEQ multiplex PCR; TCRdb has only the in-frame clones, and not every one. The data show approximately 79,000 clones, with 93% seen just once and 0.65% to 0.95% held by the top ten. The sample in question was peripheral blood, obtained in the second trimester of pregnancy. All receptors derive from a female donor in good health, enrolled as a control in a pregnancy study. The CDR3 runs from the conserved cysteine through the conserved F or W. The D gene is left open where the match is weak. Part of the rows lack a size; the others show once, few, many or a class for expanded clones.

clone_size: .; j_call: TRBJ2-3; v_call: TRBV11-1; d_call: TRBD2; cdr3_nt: TGTGCCAGCAGCCTAGGGACTAGCGGGGGACGTCGGCAGTATTTT; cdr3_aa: CASSLGTSGGRRQYF
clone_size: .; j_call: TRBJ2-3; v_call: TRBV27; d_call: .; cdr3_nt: TGTGCCAGCAGACCTCACGAGACAGTCAGCACAGATACGCAGTATTTT; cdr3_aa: CASRPHETVSTDTQYF
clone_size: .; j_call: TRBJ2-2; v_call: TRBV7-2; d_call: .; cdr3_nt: TGTGCCAGCAGCTTAGGCGGCAGCCAAACCGGGGAGCTGTTTTTT; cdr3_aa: CASSLGGSQTGELFF
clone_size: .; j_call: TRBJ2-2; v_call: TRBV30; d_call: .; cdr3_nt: TGTGCTTTGGGGCAGGGATGGGGCACCGGGGAGCTGTTTTTT; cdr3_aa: CALGQGWGTGELFF
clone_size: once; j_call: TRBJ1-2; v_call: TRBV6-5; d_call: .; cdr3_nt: TGTGCCAGCAGTTCATCGGTCGGTGGCTACACCTTC; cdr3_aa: CASSSSVGGYTF
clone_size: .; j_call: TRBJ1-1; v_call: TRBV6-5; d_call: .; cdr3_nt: TGTGCCAGCAGGACACTGAACACTGAAGCTTTCTTT; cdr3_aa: CASRTLNTEAFF
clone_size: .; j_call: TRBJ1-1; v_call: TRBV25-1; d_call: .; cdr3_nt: TGTGCCAGCAGTGACCCTTTTCGGGGAGCGAACACTGAAGCTTTCTTT; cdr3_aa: CASSDPFRGANTEAFF
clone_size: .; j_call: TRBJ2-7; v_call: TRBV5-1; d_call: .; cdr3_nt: TGCGCCAGCAGCTTGGGGCGGGGTGATTCCTACGAGCAGTACTTC; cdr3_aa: CASSLGRGDSYEQYF
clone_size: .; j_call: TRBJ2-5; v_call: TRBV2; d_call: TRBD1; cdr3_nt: TGTGCCAGCAGTGGGGGGAGACCGGGACAGGGGCGGGAGACCCAGTACTTC; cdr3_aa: CASSGGRPGQGRETQYF
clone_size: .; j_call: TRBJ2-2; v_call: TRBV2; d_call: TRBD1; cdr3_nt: TGTGCCAGCATTGGGACAGGGGGCATCGGGGAGCTGTTTTTT; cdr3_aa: CASIGTGGIGELFF
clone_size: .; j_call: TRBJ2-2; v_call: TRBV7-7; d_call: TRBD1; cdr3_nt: TGTGCCAGCAGCCTCGGGACAGTCGCAAACACCGGGGAGCTGTTTTTT; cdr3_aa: CASSLGTVANTGELFF
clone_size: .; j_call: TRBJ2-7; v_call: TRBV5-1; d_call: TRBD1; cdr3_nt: TGCGCCACTTTGACAGGGTGGGAGCAGTACTTC; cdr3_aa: CATLTGWEQYF
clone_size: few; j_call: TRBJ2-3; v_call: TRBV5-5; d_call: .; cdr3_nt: TGTGCCAGCAGCTCAAGGACAAGCACAGATACGCAGTATTTT; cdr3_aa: CASSSRTSTDTQYF
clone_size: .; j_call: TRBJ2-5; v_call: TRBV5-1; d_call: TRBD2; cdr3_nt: TGCGCCAGCAGCTTTCGACCGGGACTAGCGGGGGAAGAGACCCAGTACTTC; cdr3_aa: CASSFRPGLAGEETQYF
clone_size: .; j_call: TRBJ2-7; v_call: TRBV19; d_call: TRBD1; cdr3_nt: TGTGCCAGTAGTAACCAGGGACAGGGGCTTTCTTACGAGCAGTACTTC; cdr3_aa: CASSNQGQGLSYEQYF
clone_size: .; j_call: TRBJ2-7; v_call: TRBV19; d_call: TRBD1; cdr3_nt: TGTGCCAGTAGTTACAGGGGGCCCAGCTCCTACGAGCAGTACTTC; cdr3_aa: CASSYRGPSSYEQYF
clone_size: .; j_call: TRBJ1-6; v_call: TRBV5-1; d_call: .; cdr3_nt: TGCGCCAGCAGCTTACAATCAGGGGCGAGTAATTCACCCCTCCACTTT; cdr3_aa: CASSLQSGASNSPLHF
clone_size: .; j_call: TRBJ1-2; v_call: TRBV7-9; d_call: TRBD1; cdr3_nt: TGTGCCAGCAGCTTGGCGACAGGGGGGGCGGCTAACTATGGCTACACCTTC; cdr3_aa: CASSLATGGAANYGYTF
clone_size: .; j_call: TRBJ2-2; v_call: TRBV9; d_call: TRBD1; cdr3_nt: TGTGCCAGCAGCGGAGAGACAGGGCAAACCGGGGAGCTGTTTTTT; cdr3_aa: CASSGETGQTGELFF
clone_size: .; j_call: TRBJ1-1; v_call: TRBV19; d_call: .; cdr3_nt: TGTGCCAGTAGTATCCAAGGCCGACAGCAGAACACTGAAGCTTTCTTT; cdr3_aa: CASSIQGRQQNTEAFF